The rows below give T cell receptor beta chains drawn from one sample of a study of cytotoxic CD8 clonotypes in ibrutinib-treated CLL. Sequencing was performed with immunoSEQ multiplex PCR; in TCRdb, only in-frame clones are kept and a portion is missing. The profile shows 130,000 to 150,000 clones, 80% to 95% of them singletons. Material: PBMCs, obtained after 12 months of ibrutinib treatment. The receptor set was obtained from a human donor with chronic lymphocytic leukemia. The CDR3 runs from the conserved cysteine through the conserved F or W. Each record gives: D gene, clone size, V gene, J gene, CDR3 protein, CDR3 DNA. A D gene is named only where the DNA matches it firmly. The listing skips clone size in some rows; elsewhere it reads once, few, many or a size class.

NA	NA	TRBV6-1	TRBJ2-5	CASTRGAAQETQYF	TGTGCCAGCACCAGGGGGGCAGCCCAAGAGACCCAGTACTTC
NA	NA	TRBV28	TRBJ2-2	CASTPGTAGTGELFF	TGTGCCAGCACCCCAGGGACGGCGGGGACCGGGGAGCTGTTTTTT
TRBD2	NA	TRBV18	TRBJ2-1	CASSQAGGSYNEQFF	TGTGCCAGCTCTCAAGCGGGAGGTTCCTACAATGAGCAGTTCTTC
NA	NA	TRBV6-5	TRBJ1-1	CASSLTAANTEAFF	TGTGCCAGCAGCCTGACAGCCGCGAACACTGAAGCTTTCTTT
NA	NA	TRBV9	TRBJ2-2	CASSARGPLGTGELFF	TGTGCCAGCAGCGCCCGTGGCCCATTGGGGACCGGGGAGCTGTTTTTT
NA	NA	TRBV19	TRBJ2-7	CASSIESFQGAYEQYF	TGTGCCAGTAGTATAGAATCGTTCCAGGGCGCCTACGAGCAGTACTTC
NA	few	TRBV4-2	TRBJ2-3	CASSPKGRSPSADTQYF	TGTGCCAGCAGCCCCAAGGGACGGAGCCCGTCCGCAGATACGCAGTATTTT
NA	NA	TRBV7-9	TRBJ2-1	CASSKNWAYNEQFF	TGTGCCAGCAGCAAGAATTGGGCTTACAATGAGCAGTTCTTC
TRBD2	NA	TRBV4-1	TRBJ2-7	CASSQVGRGSVDEQYF	TGCGCCAGCAGCCAAGTTGGTCGCGGGAGTGTCGACGAGCAGTACTTC
TRBD1	NA	TRBV28	TRBJ2-5	CASSRDRGRVGETQYF	TGTGCCAGCAGCCGGGACAGGGGGCGAGTTGGGGAGACCCAGTACTTC
NA	NA	TRBV29-1	TRBJ1-2	CSVEVRHGYTF	TGCAGCGTTGAAGTTAGGCATGGCTACACCTTC
NA	NA	TRBV27	TRBJ2-1	CASSLSLSGSSYNEQFF	TGTGCCAGCAGTTTATCGCTAAGCGGTAGCTCCTACAATGAGCAGTTCTTC
NA	NA	TRBV29-1	TRBJ1-3	CSVEATLGNTIYF	TGCAGCGTTGAAGCCACGCTCGGAAACACCATATATTTT
NA	NA	TRBV14	TRBJ2-1	CASSQGSTEQFF	TGTGCCAGCAGCCAAGGTTCTACCGAGCAGTTCTTC
TRBD1	NA	TRBV19	TRBJ1-1	CASSILGQGTEAFF	TGTGCCAGTAGTATACTGGGACAGGGGACTGAAGCTTTCTTT
NA	NA	TRBV7-9	TRBJ1-2	CASSPVTGGGYTF	TGTGCCAGCAGCCCAGTGACAGGAGGAGGCTACACCTTC
TRBD1	NA	TRBV19	TRBJ2-3	CASSPGQGGTDTQYF	TGTGCCAGTAGTCCCGGACAGGGGGGCACAGATACGCAGTATTTT
NA	NA	TRBV30	TRBJ2-4	CAWSVTVNIQYF	TGTGCCTGGAGTGTGACGGTAAACATTCAGTACTTC
NA	NA	TRBV2	TRBJ2-2	CASSEKSYVWELFF	TGTGCCAGCAGTGAAAAGAGTTACGTGTGGGAGCTGTTTTTT
NA	few	TRBV27	TRBJ1-4	CASSQQGGEKLFF	TGTGCCAGCAGTCAACAGGGAGGTGAAAAACTGTTTTTT
NA	NA	TRBV28	TRBJ2-3	CASSWAADTQYF	TGTGCCAGCAGTTGGGCGGCAGATACGCAGTATTTT
NA	NA	TRBV29-1	TRBJ1-2	CSVRGYGYTF	TGCAGCGTTAGAGGGTATGGCTACACCTTC
NA	once	TRBV11-3	TRBJ2-3	CASSLEASSTQYF	TGTGCCAGCAGCTTAGAGGCTAGCAGTACGCAGTATTTT
NA	NA	TRBV29-1	TRBJ2-3	CSVGRYARLSTDTQYF	TGCAGCGTTGGCAGGTATGCGAGGCTTAGCACAGATACGCAGTATTTT
TRBD2	NA	TRBV28	TRBJ2-1	CASSLLAGAYNEQFF	TGTGCCAGCAGTTTACTAGCGGGAGCTTACAATGAGCAGTTCTTC
NA	NA	TRBV19	TRBJ2-5	CASSGQLQETQYF	TGTGCCAGTAGCGGACAGTTACAAGAGACCCAGTACTTC
NA	NA	TRBV6-1	TRBJ2-7	CASSESPQGRDEQYF	TGTGCCAGCAGTGAATCGCCACAGGGCCGGGACGAGCAGTACTTC
NA	NA	TRBV9	TRBJ2-7	CASSDNSVPYEQYF	TGTGCCAGCAGTGATAATAGCGTTCCCTACGAGCAGTACTTC
NA	NA	TRBV5-6	TRBJ2-7	CASSPLGQSYEQYF	TGTGCCAGCAGCCCATTAGGACAAAGCTACGAGCAGTACTTC
NA	NA	TRBV28	TRBJ2-7	CASSLLGDGYEQYF	TGTGCCAGCAGTTTATTAGGGGACGGCTACGAGCAGTACTTC
NA	NA	TRBV27	TRBJ2-1	CASKRRAGSYNEQFF	TGTGCCAGCAAGAGGAGGGCAGGTAGCTACAATGAGCAGTTCTTC
TRBD2	NA	TRBV5-1	TRBJ2-5	CASSSSGMETQYF	TGCGCCAGCAGCTCGAGCGGGATGGAGACCCAGTACTTC
TRBD1	NA	TRBV5-1	TRBJ1-2	CASSGGQGGGYTF	TGCGCCAGCAGCGGAGGACAGGGAGGTGGCTACACCTTC
NA	few	TRBV5-1	TRBJ2-5	CASSLRGIGETQYF	TGCGCCAGCAGCCTACGGGGCATAGGAGAGACCCAGTACTTC
TRBD2	NA	TRBV9	TRBJ2-3	CASSPRIMTSAPTDTQYF	TGTGCCAGCAGCCCGAGGATCATGACTAGCGCGCCCACAGATACGCAGTATTTT
NA	NA	TRBV5-1	TRBJ2-1	CASSREWGRSSYNEQFF	TGCGCCAGCAGCCGAGAGTGGGGACGAAGCTCCTACAATGAGCAGTTCTTC
NA	few	TRBV7-6	TRBJ1-5	CASSRVKHF	TGTGCCAGCAGCCGCGTCAAGCATTTT
TRBD1	NA	TRBV18	TRBJ1-5	CASSSGQGDQPQHF	TGTGCCAGCTCATCCGGACAGGGGGATCAGCCCCAGCATTTT
NA	NA	TRBV5-4	TRBJ2-7	CASSLGAYEQYF	TGTGCCAGCAGCTTGGGGGCCTACGAGCAGTACTTC
TRBD1	once	TRBV27	TRBJ1-5	CASSPQTGKHSNQPQHF	TGTGCCAGCAGTCCCCAGACAGGGAAACATAGCAATCAGCCCCAGCATTTT
NA	NA	TRBV28	TRBJ1-5	CASSSGQIQQPQHF	TGTGCCAGCAGTTCCGGACAGATCCAACAGCCCCAGCATTTT
TRBD2	NA	TRBV9	TRBJ2-2	CASGSSGRSAGELFF	TGTGCCAGCGGGAGTAGCGGGAGGTCGGCCGGGGAGCTGTTTTTT
TRBD1	NA	TRBV5-1	TRBJ2-7	CASSLSDRVGIYEQYF	TGCGCCAGCAGCTTGTCTGACAGGGTCGGAATCTACGAGCAGTACTTC
TRBD2	once	TRBV9	TRBJ2-1	CASSVGTSVSYNEQFF	TGTGCCAGCAGCGTCGGGACTAGCGTTTCCTACAATGAGCAGTTCTTC
NA	NA	TRBV27	TRBJ2-3	CASSLGGRVISTDTQYF	TGTGCCAGCAGTTTGGGGGGGCGAGTGATAAGTACAGATACGCAGTATTTT
NA	NA	TRBV7-9	TRBJ1-4	CASSLGGAGPEKLFF	TGTGCCAGCAGCTTAGGAGGGGCAGGGCCTGAAAAACTGTTTTTT
NA	NA	TRBV30	TRBJ2-5	CAWSEGLGETQYF	TGTGCCTGGAGTGAGGGTTTGGGGGAGACCCAGTACTTC
NA	NA	TRBV19	TRBJ2-2	CASSTGAGGTGELFF	TGTGCCAGTAGTACAGGAGCTGGGGGCACCGGGGAGCTGTTTTTT
TRBD1	NA	TRBV6-5	TRBJ2-5	CASTQGGQGYF	TGTGCCAGCACCCAGGGGGGACAGGGCTACTTC